The T cell receptor (beta chain) described here comes from a study of cytomegalovirus exposure and HLA in healthy donors. Nominal health characterized the donors when sampled, though unrecorded immune exposures were likely. CDR1 is SGHVS and CDR2 is FQNEAQ in the germline V gene. This CDR3 contains 13 residues. The ends lost 4 bases at V and 5 bases at J; junction bases unmatched: 4. A multiplex PCR was run with 60 Vbeta primers and 13 Jbeta primers. TCRdb's table, derived via immunoSEQ multiplex PCR, lists solely in-frame clones and lacks some. The sample holds about 190,000 clones, 70% to 75% seen once. General study results and limits: In all likelihood, a cluster of highly shared sequence variants was a sequencing artifact.

This clone was observed a few times. No antigen is known for it. This receptor was identified in a man between 25 and 39 years old in good health and CMV-seropositive. This rearrangement joins TRBV7-8 to TRBJ1-2; 7 bases match TRBD1. The sequencing sample was made of PBMCs. In nucleotides, the CDR3 is TGTGCCAGCAGCTCACGGGACAGTTATGGCTACACCTTC. Translated: CASSSRDSYGYTF.